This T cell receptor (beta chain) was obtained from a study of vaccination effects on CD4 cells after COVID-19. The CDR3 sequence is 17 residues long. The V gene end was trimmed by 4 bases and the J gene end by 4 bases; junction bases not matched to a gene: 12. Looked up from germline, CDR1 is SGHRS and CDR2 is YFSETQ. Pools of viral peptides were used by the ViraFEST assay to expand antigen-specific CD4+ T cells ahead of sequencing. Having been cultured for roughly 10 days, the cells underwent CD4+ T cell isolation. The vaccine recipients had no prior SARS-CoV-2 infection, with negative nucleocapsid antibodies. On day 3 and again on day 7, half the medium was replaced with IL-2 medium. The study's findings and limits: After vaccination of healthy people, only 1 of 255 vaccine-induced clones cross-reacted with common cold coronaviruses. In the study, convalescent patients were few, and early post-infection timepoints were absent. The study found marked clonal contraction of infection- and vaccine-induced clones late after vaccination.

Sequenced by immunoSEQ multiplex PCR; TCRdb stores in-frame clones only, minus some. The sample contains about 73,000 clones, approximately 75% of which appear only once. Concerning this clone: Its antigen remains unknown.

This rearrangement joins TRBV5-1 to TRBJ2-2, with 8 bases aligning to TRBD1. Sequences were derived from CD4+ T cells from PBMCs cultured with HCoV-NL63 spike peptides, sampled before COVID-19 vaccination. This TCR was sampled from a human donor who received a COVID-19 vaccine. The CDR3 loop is CASSQEPRGLGTGELFF. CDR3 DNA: TGCGCCAGCAGCCAGGAGCCCAGGGGGCTTGGCACCGGGGAGCTGTTTTTT.